This T cell receptor (beta chain) is from a study of blood T cell repertoires in COVID-19 (dated by TCRdb to the early 2020s). With respect to the entire study: Samples covering the acute and convalescent phases of COVID-19 were provided by collaborators in the United States, Italy and Spain. The material from the prospective study consisted of cDNA or gDNA derived from T cells, B-cell-depleted T cells, or PBMCs. Deeply sampled blood TCRbeta repertoires from subjects exposed to, actively infected with, or recovered from COVID-19 were included in the dataset. The repertoires were released in a freely available public database meant as a resource for research on the immune response to SARS-CoV-2. Samples came from the ongoing ImmuneRACE study (first 160 participants) plus 1,254 subjects from 6 global collaborators. A de-identified subject ID, COVID-19 status, age in years and sex were almost always included in the sample metadata. Where available, HLA class I and class II types were taken from metadata supplied by the sample provider and were not determined by assay-based typing. What the authors observed across the whole study: How much clinical and demographic metadata was included differed by source and by participant, and the metadata was provided uncurated.

The immunoSEQ Assay, a bias-controlled multiplex PCR, was used to amplify TCRbeta CDR3 regions from genomic DNA. Processing in the source paper ran as follows. The number of nucleated cells in each sample was estimated by amplification of reference gene primers within the assay. Sequence reads were collapsed and filtered to measure the absolute abundance of every unique TCRbeta CDR3 rearrangement. For each sample, productive Simpson clonality was calculated as the square root of Simpson's diversity index across productive rearrangements. This immuneACCESS table, as held by TCRdb, lists in-frame sequences with V and J called but not all clones. Of the missing ones, under half trace to an unresolved V gene in checked studies; the others have no known cause. From that table come the V and J calls and clone size; the DNA was used to work out D and trimming. For this sample the table gives about 160,000 clones, of which around 84% were detected only once. Of the sample, 3% to 3.5% falls within the top ten clones.

The sample holds a few counts of this clone. Its antigen remains unidentified. Base quality data are lacking; no much larger clone is found one base away. Trimming removed 9 bases from V and 1 base from J, leaving 16 bases between the germline ends. The germline V gene supplies CDR1 SGHTS and CDR2 YDEGEE. The CDR3 measures 14 amino acids from cysteine to phenylalanine. Left in the record is the CDR3 DNA by itself, 42 bases read in frame from the first base. Each collaborating institution followed its own protocols to collect whole blood in K2EDTA tubes. For TCRbeta analysis, collaborators shipped samples as frozen whole blood, isolated PBMCs, or DNA extracted from either of those sample types.

This receptor was obtained from a human donor with acute or convalescent COVID-19. The donor label of this sample is uncertain. The sequenced sample was peripheral blood. The rearrangement joined TRBV5-8 to TRBJ1-2, with the D gene call left open. The nucleotide sequence is given as TGTGCCATTAGAACCGGCGGGTATAACTATGGCTACACCTTC. The encoded protein is CAIRTGGYNYGYTF.